This T cell receptor (beta chain) was obtained from a study of identical twins. Whole-study findings and limits: The authors noted that invariant MAIT and iNKT cells could partly confound zero-insertion analyses.

After template switching added a universal primer site, the resulting cDNA carried unique molecular identifiers. Using its own MiXCR run on the 5' RACE reads, TCRdb lists one record per CDR3 protein. Of some 900,000 distinct CDR3 sequences listed, 9% to 15% were seen once; the top ten hold around 1.5%. This clonotype was observed at least ten times. No antigen is known for it. The CDR3 spans 12 residues. The germline gives CDR1 SGHRS, CDR2 YFSETQ. Trimming took off 2 bases at V and 4 bases at J, with 6 bases between the two ends. In addition, the sample was reused for a study of yellow fever vaccine responses in identical twins. From that report: Among the twins, the vaccine T cell response reportedly seemed partly convergent and partly personalized.

The chain uses TRBV5-1 and TRBJ1-2, with D uncertain. The TCR sequence derives from a woman aged 18-29 years in good health. Source material: PBMCs. The CDR3 is CASSLPPYGYTF. The CDR3 DNA sequence: TGCGCCAGCAGCTTACCACCCTATGGCTACACCTTC.